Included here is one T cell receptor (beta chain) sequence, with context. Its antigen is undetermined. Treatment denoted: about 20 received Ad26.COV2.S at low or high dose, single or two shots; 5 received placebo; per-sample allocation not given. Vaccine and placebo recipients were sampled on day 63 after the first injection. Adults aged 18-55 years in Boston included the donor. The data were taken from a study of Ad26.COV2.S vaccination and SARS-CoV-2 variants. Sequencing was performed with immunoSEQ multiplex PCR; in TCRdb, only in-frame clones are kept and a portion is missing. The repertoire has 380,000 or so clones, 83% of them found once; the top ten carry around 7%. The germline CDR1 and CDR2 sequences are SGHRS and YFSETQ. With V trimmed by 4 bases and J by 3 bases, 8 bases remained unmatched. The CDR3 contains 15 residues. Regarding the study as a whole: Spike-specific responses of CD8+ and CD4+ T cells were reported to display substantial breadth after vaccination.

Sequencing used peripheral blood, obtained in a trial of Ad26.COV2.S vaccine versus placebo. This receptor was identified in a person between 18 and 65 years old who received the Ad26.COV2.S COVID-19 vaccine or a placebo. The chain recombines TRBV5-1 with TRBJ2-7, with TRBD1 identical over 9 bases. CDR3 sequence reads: CASSPTGQGFYEQYF. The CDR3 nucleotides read TGCGCCAGCAGCCCCACCGGACAGGGGTTCTACGAGCAGTACTTC.